This is a list of T cell receptor beta chains from one sample in a study of OX40 agonist ivuxolimab in advanced cancers. Repertoires were generated with immunoSEQ multiplex PCR, while TCRdb's copy carries only in-frame clones and drops some. The data hold 36,000 or so clones, with around 77% observed a single time. The sequenced sample was CD4+ or CD8+ T cells sorted from blood, obtained in a trial of the OX40 agonist ivuxolimab. These receptors originate from an adult with an advanced solid tumor such as melanoma, head and neck, liver or kidney cancer. Each CDR3 is given with its conserved first and last residue. A D gene is named only where the DNA matches it firmly. A row's size may be missing; if present it is once, few, many or a size class.

TRBJ2-3,-,medium-sized,TRBV28,CASSRGTGLADTQYF,TGTGCCAGCAGTCGAGGGACGGGCCTGGCGGATACGCAGTATTTT
TRBJ2-3,-,-,TRBV29-1,CSVVIGTDTQYF,TGCAGCGTAGTGATAGGCACAGATACGCAGTATTTT
TRBJ2-7,-,-,TRBV29-1,CSVAHLGTIYEQYF,TGCAGCGTTGCCCACCTCGGGACCATCTACGAGCAGTACTTC
TRBJ1-1,-,-,TRBV6-5,CASRETEAFF,TGTGCCAGCAGGGAGACTGAAGCTTTCTTT
TRBJ1-2,TRBD1,medium-sized,TRBV28,CASSLHRTGTNYGYTF,TGTGCCAGCAGTTTACACCGGACAGGAACTAACTATGGCTACACCTTC
TRBJ1-6,-,-,TRBV28,CASSLPGENSPLHF,TGTGCCAGCAGTTTGCCAGGGGAAAATTCACCCCTCCACTTT
TRBJ2-7,-,once,TRBV5-1,CASSYREVGEQYF,TGCGCCAGCAGCTACCGAGAGGTTGGCGAGCAGTACTTC
TRBJ1-5,-,-,TRBV2,CASSEQKINQPQHF,TGTGCCAGCAGTGAACAGAAAATCAATCAGCCCCAGCATTTT
TRBJ2-2,-,-,TRBV19,CASSHGYGTGELFF,TGTGCCAGTAGTCACGGATATGGGACCGGGGAGCTGTTTTTT
TRBJ2-1,TRBD2,-,TRBV2,CASRATLDVGRGNEQFF,TGTGCCAGCAGGGCAACCCTGGACGTGGGGAGGGGCAATGAGCAGTTCTTC
TRBJ2-5,-,-,TRBV9,CASSVEGAIQETQYF,TGTGCCAGCAGCGTAGAAGGGGCCATCCAAGAGACCCAGTACTTC
TRBJ1-6,-,-,TRBV5-6,CASSRQRRNSPLHF,TGTGCCAGCAGCAGACAACGTCGAAATTCACCCCTCCACTTT
TRBJ2-1,-,-,TRBV6-6,CASSYSTFEQFF,TGTGCCAGCAGTTACTCAACGTTTGAGCAGTTCTTC
TRBJ1-5,-,-,TRBV28,CASKYLGGGQPQHF,TGTGCCAGCAAGTATCTGGGAGGAGGTCAGCCCCAGCATTTT
TRBJ2-7,-,once,TRBV6-6,CASSYDLLGEQYF,TGTGCCAGCAGTTACGACCTCTTGGGCGAGCAGTACTTC
TRBJ2-3,TRBD2,-,TRBV7-8,CASSLATENLAGGYPDTQYF,TGTGCCAGCAGCTTAGCGACAGAAAACTTAGCGGGGGGTTACCCAGATACGCAGTATTTT
TRBJ2-5,TRBD2,-,TRBV9,CASSVAGSGGETQYF,TGTGCCAGCAGCGTAGCTGGTAGCGGGGGAGAGACCCAGTACTTC
TRBJ2-3,TRBD2,-,TRBV7-6,CASSLVGGGAPDTQYF,TGTGCCAGCAGCTTAGTGGGCGGGGGGGCCCCAGATACGCAGTATTTT
TRBJ1-4,-,-,TRBV9,CASSVGRGREKLFF,TGTGCCAGCAGCGTAGGCAGGGGTCGTGAAAAACTGTTTTTT
TRBJ2-3,-,-,TRBV7-2,CASSSPGISTDTQYF,TGTGCCAGCAGCTCGCCAGGGATCAGCACAGATACGCAGTATTTT
TRBJ1-5,TRBD1,-,TRBV19,CASSIARDRGDNSNQPQHF,TGTGCCAGTAGTATAGCGCGCGACAGGGGGGATAATAGCAATCAGCCCCAGCATTTT
TRBJ1-1,-,-,TRBV5-4,CASSLKRGFGTEAFF,TGTGCCAGCAGCTTGAAAAGGGGCTTTGGTACTGAAGCTTTCTTT
TRBJ2-3,-,-,TRBV29-1,CSVVWMHSTDTQYF,TGCAGCGTTGTTTGGATGCACAGCACAGATACGCAGTATTTT